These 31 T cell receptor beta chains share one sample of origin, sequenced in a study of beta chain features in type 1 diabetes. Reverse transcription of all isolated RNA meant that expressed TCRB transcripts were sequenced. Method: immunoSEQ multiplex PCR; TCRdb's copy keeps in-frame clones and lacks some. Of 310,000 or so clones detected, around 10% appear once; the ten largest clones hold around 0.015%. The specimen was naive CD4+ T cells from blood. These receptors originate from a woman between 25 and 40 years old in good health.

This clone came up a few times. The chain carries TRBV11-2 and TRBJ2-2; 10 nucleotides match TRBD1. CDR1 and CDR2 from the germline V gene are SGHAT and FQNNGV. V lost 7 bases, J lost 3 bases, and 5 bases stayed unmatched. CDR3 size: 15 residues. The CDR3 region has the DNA TGTGCCAGCACCGGACAGGGGGGGCACACCGGGGAGCTGTTTTTT. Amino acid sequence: CASTGQGGHTGELFF. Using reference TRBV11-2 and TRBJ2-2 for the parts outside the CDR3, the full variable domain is EAGVAQSPRYKIIEKRQSVAFWCNPISGHATLYWYQQILGQGPKLLIQFQNNGVVDDSQLPKDRFSAERLKGVDSTLKIQPAKLEDSAVYLCASTGQGGHTGELFFGEGSRLTVL.

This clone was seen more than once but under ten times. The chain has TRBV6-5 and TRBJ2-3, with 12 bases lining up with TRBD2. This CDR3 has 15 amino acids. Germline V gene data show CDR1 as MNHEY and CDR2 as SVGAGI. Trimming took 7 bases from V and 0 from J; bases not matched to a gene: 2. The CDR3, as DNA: TGTGCCAGCACCGGGACTAGCGGGAGCACAGATACGCAGTATTTT. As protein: CASTGTSGSTDTQYF.

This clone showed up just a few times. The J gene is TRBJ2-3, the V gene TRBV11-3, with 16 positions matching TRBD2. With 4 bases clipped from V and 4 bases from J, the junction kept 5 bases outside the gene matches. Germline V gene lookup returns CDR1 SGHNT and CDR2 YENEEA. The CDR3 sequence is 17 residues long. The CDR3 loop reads CASSSPGLAGGADTQYF. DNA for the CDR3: TGTGCCAGCAGCTCCCCGGGACTAGCGGGAGGGGCAGATACGCAGTATTTT.

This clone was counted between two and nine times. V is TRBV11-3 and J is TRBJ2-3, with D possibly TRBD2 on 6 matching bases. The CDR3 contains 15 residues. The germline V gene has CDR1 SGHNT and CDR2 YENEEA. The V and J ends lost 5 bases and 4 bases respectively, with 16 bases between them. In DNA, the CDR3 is TGTGCCAGCAGCCCGGGGGACGGACGGCCAGATACGCAGTATTTT. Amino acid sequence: CASSPGDGRPDTQYF.

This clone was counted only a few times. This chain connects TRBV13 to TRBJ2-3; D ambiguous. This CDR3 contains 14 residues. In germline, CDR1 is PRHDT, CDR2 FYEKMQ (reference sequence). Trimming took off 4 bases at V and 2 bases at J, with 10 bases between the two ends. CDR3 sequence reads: CASSSPGSTDTQYF. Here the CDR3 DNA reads TGTGCCAGCAGCTCCCCGGGTTCCACAGATACGCAGTATTTT.

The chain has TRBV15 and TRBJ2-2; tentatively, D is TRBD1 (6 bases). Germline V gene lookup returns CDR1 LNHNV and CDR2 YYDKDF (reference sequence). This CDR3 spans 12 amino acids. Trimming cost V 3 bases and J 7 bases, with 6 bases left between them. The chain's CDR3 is CATSRDSGELFF. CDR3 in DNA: TGTGCCACCAGCAGGGACAGCGGGGAGCTGTTTTTT.

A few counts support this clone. CDR3 sequence: CASSLAGGSGDEQFF. The CDR3 region has the DNA TGTGCCAGCAGCTTAGCGGGAGGGTCCGGGGATGAGCAGTTCTTC. The genes are TRBV5-6 and TRBJ2-1, with 10 bases lining up with TRBD2. The V segment lost 2 bases and the J segment 8 bases; nucleotides outside the gene matches: 7. The CDR3 consists of 15 residues. CDR1 and CDR2 from the germline V gene are SGHDT and YYEEEE.

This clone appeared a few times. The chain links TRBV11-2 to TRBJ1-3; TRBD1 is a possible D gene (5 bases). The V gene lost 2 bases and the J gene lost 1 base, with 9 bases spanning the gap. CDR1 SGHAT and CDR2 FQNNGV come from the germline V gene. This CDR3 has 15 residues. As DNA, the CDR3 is TGTGCCAGCAGCTTACGTCAGGGTTCTGGAAACACCATATATTTT. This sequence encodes CASSLRQGSGNTIYF.

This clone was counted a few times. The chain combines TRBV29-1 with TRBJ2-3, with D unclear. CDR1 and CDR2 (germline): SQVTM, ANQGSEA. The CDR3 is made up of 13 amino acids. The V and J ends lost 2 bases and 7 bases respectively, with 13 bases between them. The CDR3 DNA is TGCAGCGTTGAAATGTCGGTTTTAAATACGCAGTATTTT. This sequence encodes CSVEMSVLNTQYF.

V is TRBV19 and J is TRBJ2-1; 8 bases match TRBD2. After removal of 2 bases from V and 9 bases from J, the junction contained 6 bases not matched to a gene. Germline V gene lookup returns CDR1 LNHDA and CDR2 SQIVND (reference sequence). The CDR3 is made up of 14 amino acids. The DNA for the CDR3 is TGTGCCAGTAGTATAACAGCGGGAGAGGTTGAGCAGTTCTTC. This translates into CASSITAGEVEQFF.

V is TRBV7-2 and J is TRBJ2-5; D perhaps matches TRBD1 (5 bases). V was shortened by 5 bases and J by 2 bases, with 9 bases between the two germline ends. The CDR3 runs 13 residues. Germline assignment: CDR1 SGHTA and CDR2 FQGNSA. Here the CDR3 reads CASSQGNQETQYF. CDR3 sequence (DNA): TGTGCCAGCAGCCAGGGAAATCAAGAGACCCAGTACTTC.

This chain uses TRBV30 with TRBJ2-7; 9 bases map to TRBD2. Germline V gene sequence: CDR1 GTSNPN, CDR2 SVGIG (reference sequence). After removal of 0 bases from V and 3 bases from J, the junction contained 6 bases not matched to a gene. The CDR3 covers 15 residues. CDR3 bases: TGTGCCTGGAGTGTAGGACTAGCGTCAGGCTACGAGCAGTACTTC. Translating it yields CAWSVGLASGYEQYF.

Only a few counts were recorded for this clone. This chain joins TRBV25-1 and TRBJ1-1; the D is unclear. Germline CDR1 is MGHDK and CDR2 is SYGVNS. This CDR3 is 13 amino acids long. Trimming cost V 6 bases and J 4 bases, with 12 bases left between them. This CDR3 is CASRRGGATEAFF. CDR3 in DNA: TGTGCCAGCAGGAGAGGTGGTGCCACTGAAGCTTTCTTT.

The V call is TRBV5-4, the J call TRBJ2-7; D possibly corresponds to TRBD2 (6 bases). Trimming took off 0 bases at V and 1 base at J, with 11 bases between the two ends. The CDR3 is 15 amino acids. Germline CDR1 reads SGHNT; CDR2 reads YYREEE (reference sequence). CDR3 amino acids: CASSLGLSGSYEQYF. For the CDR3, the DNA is TGTGCCAGCAGCTTGGGACTTAGCGGTTCCTACGAGCAGTACTTC.

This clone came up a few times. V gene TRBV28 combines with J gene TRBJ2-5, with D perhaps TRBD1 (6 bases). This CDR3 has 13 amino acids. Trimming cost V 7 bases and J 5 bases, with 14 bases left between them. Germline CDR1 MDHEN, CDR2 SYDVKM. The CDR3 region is CASTLQGPETQYF. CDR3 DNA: TGTGCCAGCACCCTACAGGGCCCCGAGACCCAGTACTTC.

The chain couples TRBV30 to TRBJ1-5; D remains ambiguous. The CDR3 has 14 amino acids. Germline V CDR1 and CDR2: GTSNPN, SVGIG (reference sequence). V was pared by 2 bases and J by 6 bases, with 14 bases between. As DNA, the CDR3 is TGTGCCTGGAGTTCGGGAGTTAGGACTCAGCCCCAGCATTTT. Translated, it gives CAWSSGVRTQPQHF.

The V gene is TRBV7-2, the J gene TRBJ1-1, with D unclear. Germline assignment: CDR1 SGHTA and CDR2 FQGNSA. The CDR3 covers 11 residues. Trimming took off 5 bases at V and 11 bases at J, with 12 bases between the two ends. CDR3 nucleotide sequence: TGTGCCAGCAGCGAGGGAGGGAACGCTTTCTTT. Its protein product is CASSEGGNAFF.

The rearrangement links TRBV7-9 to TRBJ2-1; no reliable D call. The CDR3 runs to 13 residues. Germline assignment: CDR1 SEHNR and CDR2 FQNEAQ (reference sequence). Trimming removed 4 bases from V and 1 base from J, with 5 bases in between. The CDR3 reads CASSSRSYNEQFF. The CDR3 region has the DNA TGTGCCAGCAGCTCGAGATCCTACAATGAGCAGTTCTTC.

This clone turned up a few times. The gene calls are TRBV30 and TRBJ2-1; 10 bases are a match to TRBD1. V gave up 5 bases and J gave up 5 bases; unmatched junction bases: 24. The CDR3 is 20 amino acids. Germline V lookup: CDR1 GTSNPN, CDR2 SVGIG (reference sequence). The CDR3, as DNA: TGTGCCTGGGCCGGGACAGGGGTCTTCAGGTCTTCAAGCATACACAATGAGCAGTTCTTC. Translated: CAWAGTGVFRSSSIHNEQFF.

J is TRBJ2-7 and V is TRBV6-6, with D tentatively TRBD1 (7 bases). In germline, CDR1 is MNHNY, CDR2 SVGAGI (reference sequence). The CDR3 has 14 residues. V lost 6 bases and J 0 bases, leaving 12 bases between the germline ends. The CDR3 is CASSAGQHSYEQYF. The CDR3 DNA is TGTGCCAGCAGCGCGGGACAGCACTCCTACGAGCAGTACTTC.

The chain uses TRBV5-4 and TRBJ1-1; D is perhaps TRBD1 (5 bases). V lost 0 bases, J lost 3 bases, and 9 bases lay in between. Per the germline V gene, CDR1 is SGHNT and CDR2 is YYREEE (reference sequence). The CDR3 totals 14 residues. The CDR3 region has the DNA TGTGCCAGCAGCTTGGTGGGGGGTGACACTGAAGCTTTCTTT. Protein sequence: CASSLVGGDTEAFF.

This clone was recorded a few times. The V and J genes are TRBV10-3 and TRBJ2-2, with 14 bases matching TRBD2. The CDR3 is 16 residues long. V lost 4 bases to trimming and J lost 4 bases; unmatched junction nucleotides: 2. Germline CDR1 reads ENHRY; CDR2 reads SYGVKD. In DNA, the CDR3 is TGTGCCATCAGTGGGGGGACTAGCGGGAGCACCGGGGAGCTGTTTTTT. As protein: CAISGGTSGSTGELFF.

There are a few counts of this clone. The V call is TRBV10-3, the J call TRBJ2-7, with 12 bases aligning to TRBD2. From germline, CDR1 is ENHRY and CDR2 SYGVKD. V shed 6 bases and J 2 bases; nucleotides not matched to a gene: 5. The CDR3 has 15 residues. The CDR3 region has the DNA TGTGCCATCAGCTGGACTAGCGGGATGACCTACGAGCAGTACTTC. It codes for CAISWTSGMTYEQYF.

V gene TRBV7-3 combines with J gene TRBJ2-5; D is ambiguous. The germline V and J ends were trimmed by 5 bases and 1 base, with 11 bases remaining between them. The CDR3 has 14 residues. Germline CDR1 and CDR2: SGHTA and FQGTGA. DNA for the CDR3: TGTGCCAGCAGCCAAACGGCTAGCCAAGAGACCCAGTACTTC. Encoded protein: CASSQTASQETQYF. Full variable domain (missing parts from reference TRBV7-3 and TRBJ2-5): GAGVSQTPSNKVTEKGKYVELRCDPISGHTALYWYRQSLGQGPEFLIYFQGTGAADDSGLPNDRFFAVRPEGSVSTLKIQRTERGDSAVYLCASSQTASQETQYFGPGTRLLVL.

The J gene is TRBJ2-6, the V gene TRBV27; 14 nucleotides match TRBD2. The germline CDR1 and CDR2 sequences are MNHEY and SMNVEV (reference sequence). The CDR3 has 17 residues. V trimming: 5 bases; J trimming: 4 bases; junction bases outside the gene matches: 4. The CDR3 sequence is CASSGTSGSGGANVLTF. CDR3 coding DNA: TGTGCCAGCAGTGGGACTAGCGGGAGTGGAGGGGCCAACGTCCTGACTTTC. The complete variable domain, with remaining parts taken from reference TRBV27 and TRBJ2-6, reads EAQVTQNPRYLITVTGKKLTVTCSQNMNHEYMSWYRQDPGLGLRQIYYSMNVEVTDKGDVPEGYKVSRKEKRNFPLILESPSPNQTSLYFCASSGTSGSGGANVLTFGAGSRLTVL.

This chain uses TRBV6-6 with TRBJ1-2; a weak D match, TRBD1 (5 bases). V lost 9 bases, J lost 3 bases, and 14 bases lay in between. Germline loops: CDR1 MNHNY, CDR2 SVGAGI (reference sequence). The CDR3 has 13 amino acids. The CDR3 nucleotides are TGTGCCAGTGGTGGCGGGGCAGACTATGGCTACACCTTC. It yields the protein CASGGGADYGYTF.

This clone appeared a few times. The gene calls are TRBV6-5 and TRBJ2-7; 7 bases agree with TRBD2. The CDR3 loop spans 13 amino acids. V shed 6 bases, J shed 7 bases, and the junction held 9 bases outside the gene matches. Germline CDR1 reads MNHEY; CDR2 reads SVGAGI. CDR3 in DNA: TGTGCCAGCAGCAATCTAGCGGCCTGGGAGCAGTACTTC. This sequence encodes CASSNLAAWEQYF.

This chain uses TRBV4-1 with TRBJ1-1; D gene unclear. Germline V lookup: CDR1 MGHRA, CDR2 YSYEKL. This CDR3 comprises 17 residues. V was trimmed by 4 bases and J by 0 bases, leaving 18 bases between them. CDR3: CASSPLRHYSLNTEAFF. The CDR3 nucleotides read TGCGCCAGCAGCCCACTCAGACATTATTCTTTGAACACTGAAGCTTTCTTT.

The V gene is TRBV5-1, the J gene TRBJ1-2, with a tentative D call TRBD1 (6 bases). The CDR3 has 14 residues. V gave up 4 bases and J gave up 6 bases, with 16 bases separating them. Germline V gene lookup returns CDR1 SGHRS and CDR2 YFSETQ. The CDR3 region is CASSASDRTNGYTF. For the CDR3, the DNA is TGCGCCAGCAGCGCCTCAGACAGGACAAATGGCTACACCTTC.

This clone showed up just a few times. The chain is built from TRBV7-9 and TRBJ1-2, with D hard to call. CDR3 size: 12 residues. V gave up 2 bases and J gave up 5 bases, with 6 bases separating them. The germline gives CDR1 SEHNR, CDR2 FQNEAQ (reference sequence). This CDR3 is CASSLRLYGYTF. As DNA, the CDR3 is TGTGCCAGCAGCTTACGACTTTATGGCTACACCTTC.

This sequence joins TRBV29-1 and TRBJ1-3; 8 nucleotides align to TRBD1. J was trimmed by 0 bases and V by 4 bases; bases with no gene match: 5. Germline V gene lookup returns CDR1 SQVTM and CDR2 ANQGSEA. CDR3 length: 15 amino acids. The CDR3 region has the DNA TGCAGCGTTGGGGGGACAGGAGTCTCTGGAAACACCATATATTTT. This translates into CSVGGTGVSGNTIYF.